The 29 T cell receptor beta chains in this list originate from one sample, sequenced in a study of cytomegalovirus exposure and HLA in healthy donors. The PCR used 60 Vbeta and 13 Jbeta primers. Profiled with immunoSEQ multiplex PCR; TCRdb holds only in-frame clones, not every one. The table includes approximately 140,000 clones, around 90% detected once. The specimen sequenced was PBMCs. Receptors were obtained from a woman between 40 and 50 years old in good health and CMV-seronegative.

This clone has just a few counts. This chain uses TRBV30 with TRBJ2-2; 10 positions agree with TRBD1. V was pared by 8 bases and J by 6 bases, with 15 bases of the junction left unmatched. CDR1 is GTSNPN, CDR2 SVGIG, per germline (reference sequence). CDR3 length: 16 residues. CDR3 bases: TGTGCCCAGTCTGGTTCGTTCGGGACAGGGGCCGGGGAGCTGTTTTTT. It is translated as CAQSGSFGTGAGELFF.

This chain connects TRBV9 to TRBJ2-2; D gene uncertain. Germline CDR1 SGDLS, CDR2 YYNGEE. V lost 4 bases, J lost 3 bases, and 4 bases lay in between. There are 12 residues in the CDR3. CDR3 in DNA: TGTGCCAGCAGCCTCCACACCGGGGAGCTGTTTTTT. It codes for CASSLHTGELFF.

The CDR3 DNA reads as TGTGCCAGCTCTGGACTAGCCGGAAACGAGCAGTACTTC. Amino acid sequence: CASSGLAGNEQYF. The chain couples TRBV7-6 to TRBJ2-7; TRBD2 matches 8 bases. This CDR3 spans 13 amino acids. V was pared by 8 bases and J by 5 bases, with 8 bases of the junction left unmatched. CDR1 and CDR2 from the germline V gene are SGHVS and FNYEAQ.

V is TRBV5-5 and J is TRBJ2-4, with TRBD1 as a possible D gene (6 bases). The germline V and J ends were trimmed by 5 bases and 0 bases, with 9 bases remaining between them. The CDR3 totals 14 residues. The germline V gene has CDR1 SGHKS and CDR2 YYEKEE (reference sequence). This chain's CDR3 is CASRDRIAKNIQYF. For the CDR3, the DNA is TGTGCCAGCAGGGACAGAATAGCCAAAAACATTCAGTACTTC.

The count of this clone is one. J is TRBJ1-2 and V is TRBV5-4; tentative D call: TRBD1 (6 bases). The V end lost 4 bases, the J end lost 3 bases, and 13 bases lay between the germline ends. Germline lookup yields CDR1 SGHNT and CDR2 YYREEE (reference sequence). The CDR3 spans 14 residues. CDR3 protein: CASSRGQYDYGYTF. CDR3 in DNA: TGTGCCAGCAGCCGAGGACAGTACGACTATGGCTACACCTTC.

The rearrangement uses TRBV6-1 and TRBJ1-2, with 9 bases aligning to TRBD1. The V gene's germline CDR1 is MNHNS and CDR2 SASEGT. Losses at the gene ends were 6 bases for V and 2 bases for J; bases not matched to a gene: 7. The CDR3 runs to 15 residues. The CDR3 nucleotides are TGTGCCAGCAGGGAACTACAGGGGGCGAACTATGGCTACACCTTC. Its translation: CASRELQGANYGYTF.

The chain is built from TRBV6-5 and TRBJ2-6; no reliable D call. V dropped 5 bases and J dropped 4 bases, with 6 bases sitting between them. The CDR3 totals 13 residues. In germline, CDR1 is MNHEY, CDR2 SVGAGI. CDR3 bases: TGTGCCAGCAGTGCTCAGGGGGCCAACGTCCTGACTTTC. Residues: CASSAQGANVLTF.

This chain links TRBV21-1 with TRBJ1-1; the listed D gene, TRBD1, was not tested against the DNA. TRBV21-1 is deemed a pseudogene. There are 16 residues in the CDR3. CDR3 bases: TGTGCCAGCAGCAAAAAGAGGGACAGGGTGAACACTGAAGCTTTCTTT. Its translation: CASSKKRDRVNTEAFF.

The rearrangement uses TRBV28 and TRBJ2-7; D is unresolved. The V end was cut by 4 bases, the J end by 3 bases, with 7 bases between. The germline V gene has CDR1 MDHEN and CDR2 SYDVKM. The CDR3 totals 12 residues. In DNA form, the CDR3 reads TGTGCCAGCAGTTCAGGCCGCTACGAGCAGTACTTC. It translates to CASSSGRYEQYF.

CDR3 amino acids: CASSTEGGRPYF. CDR3 in DNA: TGTGCCAGCAGCACCGAGGGGGGGCGACCGTACTTC. This chain links TRBV7-9 with TRBJ2-4; a weak D match, TRBD2 (7 bases). V shed 5 bases and J shed 15 bases, with 17 bases lying between them. The V gene's germline CDR1 is SEHNR and CDR2 FQNEAQ (reference sequence). This CDR3 contains 12 residues. The variable domain in full, with the rest retrieved from reference TRBV7-9 and TRBJ2-4, is DTGVSQNPRHKITKRGQNVTFRCDPISEHNRLYWYRQTLGQGPEFLTYFQNEAQLEKSRLLSDRFSAERPKGSFSTLEIQRTEQGDSAMYLCASSTEGGRPYFGAGTRLSVL.

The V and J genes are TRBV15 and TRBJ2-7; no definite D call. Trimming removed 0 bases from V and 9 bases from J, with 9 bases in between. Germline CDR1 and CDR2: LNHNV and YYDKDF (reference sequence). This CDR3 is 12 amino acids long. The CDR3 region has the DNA TGTGCCACCAGCAGAGATCAGACACTGCAGTACTTC. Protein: CATSRDQTLQYF.

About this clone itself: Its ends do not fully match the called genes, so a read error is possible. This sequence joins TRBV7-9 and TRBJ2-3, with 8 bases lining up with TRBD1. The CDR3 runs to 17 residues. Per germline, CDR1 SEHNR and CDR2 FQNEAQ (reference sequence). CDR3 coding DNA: TGTTCCAGCAGCTTAAGTTTTAGGACAGGGTCTCAAGATACGCAGTATTTT. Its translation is CSSSLSFRTGSQDTQYF. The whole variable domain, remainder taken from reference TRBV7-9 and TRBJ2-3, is DTGVSQNPRHKITKRGQNVTFRCDPISEHNRLYWYRQTLGQGPEFLTYFQNEAQLEKSRLLSDRFSAERPKGSFSTLEIQRTEQGDSAMYLCSSSLSFRTGSQDTQYFGPGTRLTVL.

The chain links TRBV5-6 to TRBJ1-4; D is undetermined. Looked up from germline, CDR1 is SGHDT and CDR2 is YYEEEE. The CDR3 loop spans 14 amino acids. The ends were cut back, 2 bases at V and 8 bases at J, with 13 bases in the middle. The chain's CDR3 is CASSFGRLDEKLFF. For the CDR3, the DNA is TGTGCCAGCAGCTTTGGCAGGTTAGACGAAAAACTGTTTTTT.

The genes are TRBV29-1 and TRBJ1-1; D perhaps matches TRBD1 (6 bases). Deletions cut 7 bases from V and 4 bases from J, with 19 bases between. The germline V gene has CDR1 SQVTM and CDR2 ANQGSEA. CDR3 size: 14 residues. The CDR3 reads CSASIGGGGTEAFF. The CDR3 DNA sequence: TGCAGCGCCTCCATTGGGGGCGGAGGCACTGAAGCTTTCTTT.

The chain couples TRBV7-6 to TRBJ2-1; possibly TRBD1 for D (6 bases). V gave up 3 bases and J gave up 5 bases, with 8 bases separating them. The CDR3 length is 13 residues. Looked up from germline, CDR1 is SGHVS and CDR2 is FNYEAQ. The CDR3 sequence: CASSLGAHNEQFF. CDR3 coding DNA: TGTGCCAGCAGCTTGGGGGCCCACAATGAGCAGTTCTTC.

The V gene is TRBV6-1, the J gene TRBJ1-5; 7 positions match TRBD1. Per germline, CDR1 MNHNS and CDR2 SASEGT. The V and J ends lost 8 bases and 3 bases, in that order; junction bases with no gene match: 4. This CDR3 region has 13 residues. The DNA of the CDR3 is TGTGCCAGCGGACAGGACTACAATCAGCCCCAGCATTTT. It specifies CASGQDYNQPQHF.

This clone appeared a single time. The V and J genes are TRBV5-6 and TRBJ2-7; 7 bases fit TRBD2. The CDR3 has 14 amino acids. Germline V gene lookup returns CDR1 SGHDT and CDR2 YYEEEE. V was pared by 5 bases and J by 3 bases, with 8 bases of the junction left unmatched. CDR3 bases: TGTGCCAGCAGTTCCCCGGGACTATTCTACGAGCAGTACTTC. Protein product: CASSSPGLFYEQYF. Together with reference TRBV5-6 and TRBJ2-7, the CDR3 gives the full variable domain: DAGVTQSPTHLIKTRGQQVTLRCSPKSGHDTVSWYQQALGQGPQFIFQYYEEEERQRGNFPDRFSGHQFPNYSSELNVNALLLGDSALYLCASSSPGLFYEQYFGPGTRLTVT.

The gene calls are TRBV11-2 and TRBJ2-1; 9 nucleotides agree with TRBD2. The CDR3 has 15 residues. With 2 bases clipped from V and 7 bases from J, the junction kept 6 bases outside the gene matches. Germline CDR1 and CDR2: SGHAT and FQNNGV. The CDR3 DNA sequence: TGTGCCAGCAGCTTACGGATAGCGGGAGTAAATGAGCAGTTCTTC. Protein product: CASSLRIAGVNEQFF.

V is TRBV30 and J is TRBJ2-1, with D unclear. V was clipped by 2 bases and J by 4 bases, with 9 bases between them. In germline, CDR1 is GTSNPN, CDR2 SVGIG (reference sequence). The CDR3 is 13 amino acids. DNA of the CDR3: TGTGCCTGGAGTAGAACCAGGTACAATGAGCAGTTCTTC. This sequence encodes CAWSRTRYNEQFF.

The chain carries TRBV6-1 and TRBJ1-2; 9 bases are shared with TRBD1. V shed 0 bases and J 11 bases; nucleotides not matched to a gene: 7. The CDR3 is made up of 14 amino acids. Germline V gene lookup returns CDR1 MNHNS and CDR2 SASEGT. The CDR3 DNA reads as TGTGCCAGCAGTGAAGCTGGGACAGGGACTTTTTACACCTTC. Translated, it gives CASSEAGTGTFYTF.

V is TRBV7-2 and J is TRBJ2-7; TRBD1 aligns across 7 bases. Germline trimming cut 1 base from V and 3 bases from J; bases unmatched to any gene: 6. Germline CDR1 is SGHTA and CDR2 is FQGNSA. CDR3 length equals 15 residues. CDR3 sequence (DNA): TGTGCCAGCAGCTTAGGAGGACAGGTCATCTACGAGCAGTACTTC. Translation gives CASSLGGQVIYEQYF.

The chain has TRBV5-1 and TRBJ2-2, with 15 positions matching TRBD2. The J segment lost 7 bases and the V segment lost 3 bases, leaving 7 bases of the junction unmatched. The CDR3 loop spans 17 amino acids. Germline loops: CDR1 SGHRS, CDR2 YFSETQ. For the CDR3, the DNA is TGCGCCAGCAGCTCCGGACTAGCGGGAGGGCCCGGCGGGGAGCTGTTTTTT. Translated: CASSSGLAGGPGGELFF.

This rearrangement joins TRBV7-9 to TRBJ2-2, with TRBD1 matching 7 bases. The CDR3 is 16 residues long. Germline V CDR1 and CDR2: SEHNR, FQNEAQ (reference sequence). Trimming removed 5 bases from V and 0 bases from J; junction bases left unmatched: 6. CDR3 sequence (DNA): TGTGCCAGCAGCCTGAACAGGGGACCGAACACCGGGGAGCTGTTTTTT. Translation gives CASSLNRGPNTGELFF. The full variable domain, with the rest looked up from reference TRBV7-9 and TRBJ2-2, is DTGVSQNPRHKITKRGQNVTFRCDPISEHNRLYWYRQTLGQGPEFLTYFQNEAQLEKSRLLSDRFSAERPKGSFSTLEIQRTEQGDSAMYLCASSLNRGPNTGELFFGEGSRLTVL.

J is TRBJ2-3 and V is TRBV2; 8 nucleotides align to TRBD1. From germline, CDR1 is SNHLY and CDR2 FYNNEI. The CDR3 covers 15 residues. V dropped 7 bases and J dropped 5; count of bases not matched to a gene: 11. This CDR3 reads CASTLAGGLVDTQYF. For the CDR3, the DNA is TGTGCCAGCACTTTAGCAGGGGGCCTTGTAGATACGCAGTATTTT.

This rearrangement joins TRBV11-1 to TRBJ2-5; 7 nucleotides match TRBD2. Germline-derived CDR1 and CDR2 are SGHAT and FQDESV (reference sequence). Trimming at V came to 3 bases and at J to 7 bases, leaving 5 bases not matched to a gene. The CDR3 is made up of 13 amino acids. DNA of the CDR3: TGTGCCAGCAGCTTGGCGGGAGATGGGACCCAGTACTTC. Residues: CASSLAGDGTQYF.

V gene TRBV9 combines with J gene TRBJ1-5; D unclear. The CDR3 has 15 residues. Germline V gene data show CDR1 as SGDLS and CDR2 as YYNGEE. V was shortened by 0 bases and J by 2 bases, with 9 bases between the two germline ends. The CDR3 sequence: CASSVGVSGNQPQHF. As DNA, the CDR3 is TGTGCCAGCAGCGTAGGAGTGTCGGGCAATCAGCCCCAGCATTTT.

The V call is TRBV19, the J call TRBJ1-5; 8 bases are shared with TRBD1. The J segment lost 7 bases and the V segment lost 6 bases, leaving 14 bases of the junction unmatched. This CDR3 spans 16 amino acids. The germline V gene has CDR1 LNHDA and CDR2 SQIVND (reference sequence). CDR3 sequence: CASRTGQGRGGQPQHF. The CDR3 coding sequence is TGTGCCAGTAGAACTGGACAGGGAAGAGGGGGCCAGCCCCAGCATTTT.

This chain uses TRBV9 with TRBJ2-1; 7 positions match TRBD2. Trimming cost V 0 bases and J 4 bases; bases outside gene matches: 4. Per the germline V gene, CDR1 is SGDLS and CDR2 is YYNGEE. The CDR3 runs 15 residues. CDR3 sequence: CASSVGGSAYNEQFF. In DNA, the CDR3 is TGTGCCAGCAGCGTAGGCGGGAGTGCATACAATGAGCAGTTCTTC.

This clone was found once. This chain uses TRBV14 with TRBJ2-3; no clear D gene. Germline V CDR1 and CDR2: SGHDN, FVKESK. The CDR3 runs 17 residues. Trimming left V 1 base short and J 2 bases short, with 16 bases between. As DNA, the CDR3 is TGTGCCAGCAGCCAAGCGTTGTCCGGAGTCTCCACAGATACGCAGTATTTT. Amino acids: CASSQALSGVSTDTQYF.